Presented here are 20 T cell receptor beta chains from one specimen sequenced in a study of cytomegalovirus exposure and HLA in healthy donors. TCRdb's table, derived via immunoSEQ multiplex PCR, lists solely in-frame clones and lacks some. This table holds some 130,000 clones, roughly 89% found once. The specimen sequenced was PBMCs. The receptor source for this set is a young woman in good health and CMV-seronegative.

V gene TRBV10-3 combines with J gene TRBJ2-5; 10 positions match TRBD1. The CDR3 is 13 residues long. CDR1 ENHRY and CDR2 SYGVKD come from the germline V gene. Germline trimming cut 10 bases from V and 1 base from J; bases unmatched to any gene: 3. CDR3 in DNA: TGTGCCAGCGGACAGGGGGGCCAAGAGACCCAGTACTTC. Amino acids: CASGQGGQETQYF.

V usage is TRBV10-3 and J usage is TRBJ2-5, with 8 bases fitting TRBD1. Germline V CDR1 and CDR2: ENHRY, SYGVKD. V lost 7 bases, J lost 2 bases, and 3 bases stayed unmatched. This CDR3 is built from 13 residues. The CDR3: CAITRDRQETQYF. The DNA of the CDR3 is TGTGCCATCACTAGGGACAGGCAAGAGACCCAGTACTTC.

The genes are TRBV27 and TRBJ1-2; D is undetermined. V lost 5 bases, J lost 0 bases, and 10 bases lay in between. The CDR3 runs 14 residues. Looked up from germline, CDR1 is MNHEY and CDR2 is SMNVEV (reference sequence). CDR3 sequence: CASSTRDPNYGYTF. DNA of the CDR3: TGTGCCAGCAGTACCCGGGATCCTAACTATGGCTACACCTTC.

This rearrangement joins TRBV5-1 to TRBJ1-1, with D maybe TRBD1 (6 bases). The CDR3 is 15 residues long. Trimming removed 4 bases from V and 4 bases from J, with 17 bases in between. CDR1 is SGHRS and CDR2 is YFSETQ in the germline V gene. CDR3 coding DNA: TGCGCCAGCAGCCACCGACAGGCTGGGGGCACTGAAGCTTTCTTT. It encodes CASSHRQAGGTEAFF.

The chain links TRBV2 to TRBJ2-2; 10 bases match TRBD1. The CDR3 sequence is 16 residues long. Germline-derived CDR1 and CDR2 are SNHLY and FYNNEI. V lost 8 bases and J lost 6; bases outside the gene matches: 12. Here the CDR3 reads CASVKDRDRGSGELFF. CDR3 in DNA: TGTGCCAGCGTAAAGGACCGGGACAGGGGTTCCGGGGAGCTGTTTTTT.

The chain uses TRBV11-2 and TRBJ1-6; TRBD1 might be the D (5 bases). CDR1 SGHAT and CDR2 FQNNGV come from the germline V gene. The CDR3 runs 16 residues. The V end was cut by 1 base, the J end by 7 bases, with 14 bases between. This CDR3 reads CASSLGLGGPNSPLHF. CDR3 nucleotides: TGTGCCAGCAGCTTAGGACTCGGGGGACCAAATTCACCCCTCCACTTT.

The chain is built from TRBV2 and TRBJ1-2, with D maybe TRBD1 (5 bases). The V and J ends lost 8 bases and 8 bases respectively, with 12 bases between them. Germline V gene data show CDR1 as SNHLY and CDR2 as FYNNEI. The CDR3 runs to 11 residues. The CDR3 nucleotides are TGTGCCAGCTTGGCAGGGCCCGGCTACACCTTC. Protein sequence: CASLAGPGYTF.

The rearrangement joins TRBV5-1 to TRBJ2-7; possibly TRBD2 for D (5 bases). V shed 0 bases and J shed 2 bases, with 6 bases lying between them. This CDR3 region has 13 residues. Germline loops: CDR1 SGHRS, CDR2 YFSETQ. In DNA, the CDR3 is TGCGCCAGCAGCTTGGCCGGGACCTACGAGCAGTACTTC. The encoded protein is CASSLAGTYEQYF.

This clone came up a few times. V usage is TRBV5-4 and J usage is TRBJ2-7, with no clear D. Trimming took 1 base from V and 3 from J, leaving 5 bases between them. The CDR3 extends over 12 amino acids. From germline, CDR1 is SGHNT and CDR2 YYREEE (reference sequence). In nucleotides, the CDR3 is TGTGCCAGCAGCTTGACCGGCTACGAGCAGTACTTC. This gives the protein CASSLTGYEQYF.

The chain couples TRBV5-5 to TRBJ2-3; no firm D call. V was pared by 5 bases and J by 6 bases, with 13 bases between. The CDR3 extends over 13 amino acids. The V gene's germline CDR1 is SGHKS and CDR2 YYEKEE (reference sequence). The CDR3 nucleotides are TGTGCCAGCAGTCTACAGCCCGGCGATACGCAGTATTTT. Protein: CASSLQPGDTQYF.

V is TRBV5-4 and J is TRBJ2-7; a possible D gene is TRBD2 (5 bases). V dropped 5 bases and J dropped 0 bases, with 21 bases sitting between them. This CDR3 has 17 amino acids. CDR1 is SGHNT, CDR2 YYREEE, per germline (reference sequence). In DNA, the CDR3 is TGTGCCAGCAGATATAGGGAGTGGAGCGGACTCTCCTACGAGCAGTACTTC. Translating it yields CASRYREWSGLSYEQYF. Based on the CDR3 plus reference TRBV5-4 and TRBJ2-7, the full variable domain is ETGVTQSPTHLIKTRGQQVTLRCSSQSGHNTVSWYQQALGQGPQFIFQYYREEENGRGNFPPRFSGLQFPNYSSELNVNALELDDSALYLCASRYREWSGLSYEQYFGPGTRLTVT.

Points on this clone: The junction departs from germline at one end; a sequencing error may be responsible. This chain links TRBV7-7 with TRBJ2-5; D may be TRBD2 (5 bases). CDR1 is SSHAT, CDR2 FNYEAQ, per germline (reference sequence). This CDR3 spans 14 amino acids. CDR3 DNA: TGTGCTAGCAGTGCGACATCCGCGGGAGAGACCCAGTACTTC. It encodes CASSATSAGETQYF.

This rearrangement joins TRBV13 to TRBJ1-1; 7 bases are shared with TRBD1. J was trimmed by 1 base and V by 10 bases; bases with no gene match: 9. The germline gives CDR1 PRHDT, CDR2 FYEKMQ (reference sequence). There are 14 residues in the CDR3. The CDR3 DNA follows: TGTGCCATTCCTACAGGGGCTCAGAACACTGAAGCTTTCTTT. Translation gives CAIPTGAQNTEAFF. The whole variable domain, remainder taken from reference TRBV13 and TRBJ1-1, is AAGVIQSPRHLIKEKRETATLKCYPIPRHDTVYWYQQGPGQDPQFLISFYEKMQSDKGSIPDRFSAQQFSDYHSELNMSSLELGDSALYFCAIPTGAQNTEAFFGQGTRLTVV.

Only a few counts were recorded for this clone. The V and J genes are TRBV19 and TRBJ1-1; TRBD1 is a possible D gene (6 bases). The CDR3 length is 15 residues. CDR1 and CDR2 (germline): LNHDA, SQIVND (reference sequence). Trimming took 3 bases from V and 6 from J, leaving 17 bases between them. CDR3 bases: TGTGCCAGTAGTATGGAAGGGACAAGGTCCTCTGAAGCTTTCTTT. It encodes CASSMEGTRSSEAFF.

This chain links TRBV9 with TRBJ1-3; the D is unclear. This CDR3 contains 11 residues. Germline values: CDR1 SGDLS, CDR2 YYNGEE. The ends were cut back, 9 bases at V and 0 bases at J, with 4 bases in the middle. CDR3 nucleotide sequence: TGTGCCACCGGCTCTGGAAACACCATATATTTT. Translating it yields CATGSGNTIYF.

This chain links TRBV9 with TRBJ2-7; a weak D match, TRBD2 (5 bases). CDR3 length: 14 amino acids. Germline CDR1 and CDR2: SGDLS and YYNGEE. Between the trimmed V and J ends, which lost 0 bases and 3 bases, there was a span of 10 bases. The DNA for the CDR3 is TGTGCCAGCAGCGTAGGGGGAGTAGGCTACGAGCAGTACTTC. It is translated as CASSVGGVGYEQYF.

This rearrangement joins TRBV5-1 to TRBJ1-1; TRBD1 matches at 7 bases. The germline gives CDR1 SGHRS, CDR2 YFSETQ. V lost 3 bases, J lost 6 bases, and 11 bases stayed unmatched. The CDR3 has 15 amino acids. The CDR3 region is CASSSGQTSGAEAFF. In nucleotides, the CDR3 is TGCGCCAGCAGCTCGGGACAGACATCGGGCGCTGAAGCTTTCTTT.

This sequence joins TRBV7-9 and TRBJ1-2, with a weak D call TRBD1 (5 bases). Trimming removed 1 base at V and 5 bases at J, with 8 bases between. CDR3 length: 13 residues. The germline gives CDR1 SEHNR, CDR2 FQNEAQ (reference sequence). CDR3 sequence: CASSLVGGYGYTF. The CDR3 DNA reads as TGTGCCAGCAGCTTAGTTGGGGGGTATGGCTACACCTTC.

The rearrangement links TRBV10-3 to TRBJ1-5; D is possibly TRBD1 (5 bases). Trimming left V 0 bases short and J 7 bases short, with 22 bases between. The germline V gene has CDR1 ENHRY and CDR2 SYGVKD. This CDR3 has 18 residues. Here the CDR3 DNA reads TGTGCCATCAGTGAGTCCTATGTCGGTGGGGGGTTGGGACAGCCCCAGCATTTT. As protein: CAISESYVGGGLGQPQHF.

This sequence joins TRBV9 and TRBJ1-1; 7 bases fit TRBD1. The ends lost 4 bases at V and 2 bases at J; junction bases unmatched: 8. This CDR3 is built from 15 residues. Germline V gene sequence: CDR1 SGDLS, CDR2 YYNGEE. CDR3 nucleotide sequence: TGTGCCAGCAGCCAACCCCTAGGGGGCAACACTGAAGCTTTCTTT. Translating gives CASSQPLGGNTEAFF.